This TCR beta chain derives from a study of cytomegalovirus exposure and HLA in healthy donors. This clone appeared a single time. The antigen is undetermined. Study-wide points: A few CMV-associated chains were confirmed in vitro to be specific for CMV antigens.

Generated by immunoSEQ multiplex PCR, the TCRdb table keeps only in-frame clones and is missing some. The sample holds about 130,000 clones, roughly 90% seen once. From germline, CDR1 is MNHNS and CDR2 SASEGT. This CDR3 is 13 amino acids long. V lost 0 bases and J lost 2, with 5 bases in between. The TCR was taken from a woman aged 18-29 years in good health and CMV-seronegative. This chain uses TRBV6-1 with TRBJ2-7, with D maybe TRBD1 (5 bases). Material: PBMCs. CDR3 amino acids: CASSEAGPYEQYF. In DNA form, the CDR3 reads TGTGCCAGCAGTGAAGCGGGGCCCTACGAGCAGTACTTC.